The T cell receptor (beta chain) described here comes from a study of blood T cell repertoires in COVID-19. Overall study: Whether acute or convalescent, the COVID-19 samples came from the United States, Italy and Spain. In each case, the material was cDNA or gDNA derived from T cells, B-cell-depleted T cells, or PBMCs.

Enrollees, roughly 18 to 90 years old, lived in around 23 US areas. In the source study's methods: It was from reference gene primer amplification that nucleated cell counts were estimated. The assay was immunoSEQ multiplex PCR, and TCRdb's table has in-frame clones only and misses some. V and J calls and clone size come straight from that table; D and trimming were deduced from the DNA. The table records fewer than 400,000 clones, roughly nine tenths of them present only once. Germline-derived CDR1 and CDR2 are KGHDR and SFDVKD. The ends lost 5 bases at V and 1 base at J; junction bases unmatched: 6. The CDR3 runs 16 residues.

The origin of this receptor is a woman aged 25-40 years who had been exposed to COVID-19. The chain uses TRBV24-1 and TRBJ1-5, with 8 bases identical to TRBD1. Material for sequencing was PBMCs or T cells enriched from blood (not recorded which). CDR3 loop: CATSGAGGGSNQPQHF. The CDR3 region has the DNA TGTGCCACCAGTGGCGCAGGGGGCGGAAGCAATCAGCCCCAGCATTTT.